This T cell receptor beta chain is from a study of blood T cell repertoires in COVID-19. Study as a whole: Samples taken during acute and convalescent COVID-19 were collected in the United States, Italy and Spain.

Participant ages covered about 18 to 95 years across about two dozen US areas. Cohorts were determined from participant-reported clinical history. Methods used by the authors: Amplification of reference gene primers provided the estimated nucleated cell counts. The data were produced by immunoSEQ multiplex PCR, yet TCRdb's version contains in-frame clones alone and is incomplete. From that table come the V and J calls and clone size; the DNA was used to work out D and trimming. The sample has roughly 420,000 clones, approximately 87% seen once. CDR3 length: 13 residues. With V trimmed by 5 bases and J by 8 bases, 5 bases remained unmatched. The germline V gene has CDR1 WNHNN and CDR2 SYGVQD (reference sequence).

Material for sequencing was PBMCs or T cells enriched from blood (not recorded which). The sequence was collected from a woman younger than 45 with acute COVID-19. The rearrangement uses TRBV10-1 and TRBJ2-1; the match to TRBD1 covers 8 bases. CDR3 nucleotides: TGCGCCAGCAGTCGGACAGGGCGGGATGAGCAGTTCTTC. The encoded protein is CASSRTGRDEQFF.